This T cell receptor beta chain was documented in a study of blood T cell repertoires in COVID-19 (dated by TCRdb to about 2020). In terms of the full investigation: Samples from collaborators originated in the United States, Italy and Spain and spanned both the acute and convalescent phases of COVID-19. The material from the prospective study consisted of cDNA or gDNA derived from T cells, B-cell-depleted T cells, or PBMCs. Subjects who had been exposed to COVID-19, were actively infected with it, or had recovered from it provided the deeply sampled blood TCRbeta repertoires that made up the dataset. The repertoires were made available in a free public database intended to serve as a resource for research on the immune response to SARS-CoV-2. Samples came from the ongoing ImmuneRACE study (first 160 participants) plus 1,254 subjects from 6 global collaborators. Sample metadata almost always included a de-identified subject ID, COVID-19 status, age in years and sex. Where available, HLA class I and class II types were obtained from metadata supplied by the sample provider rather than from assay-based typing. On the study overall, not on this receptor specifically: The quantity of clinical and demographic metadata differed by source and by participant and was supplied without curation.

In regard to this clone: Its antigen has not been determined. Base qualities are not recorded, but no much larger clone differs from it by a single base.

Trimming leaves V shorter by 5 bases and J shorter by 1 base, with the junction holding 9 bases beyond the gene matches. There are 18 amino acids in the CDR3, from cysteine to phenylalanine inclusive. Here the CDR3 DNA is all that survives: 54 bases in frame from base 1. The germline V gene (reference sequence) supplies CDR1 MNHNY and CDR2 SVGAGI. TCRbeta CDR3 regions were amplified from genomic DNA using the immunoSEQ Assay, a bias-controlled multiplex PCR. The authors processed their data as follows. The number of nucleated cells in each sample was estimated by amplification of reference gene primers within the assay. To quantify the absolute abundance of each unique TCRbeta CDR3 rearrangement, sequence reads were collapsed and filtered. Productive Simpson clonality was computed per sample as the square root of Simpson's diversity index over productive rearrangements. TCRdb obtained this table from immuneACCESS and retained in-frame rearrangements with V and J assigned. These tables miss some clones; where compared with another copy, unresolved V genes account for less than half of the shortfall, and the remainder is unexplained. That table gives V, J and clone size, and the DNA gave D and trimming. The sample table lists about 130,000 clones, about 81% of them with a count of one. About a sixth of the sample belongs to the ten largest clones.

One collaborating source in Seattle enrolled patients while the patients were actively infected and followed the patients over time throughout the course of disease. Each collaborating institution followed its own protocols to collect whole blood in K2EDTA tubes. For TCRbeta analysis, collaborators shipped samples as frozen whole blood, isolated PBMCs, or DNA extracted from either of those sample types. The sequenced material came from peripheral blood. This receptor chain uses TRBV6-6 and TRBJ2-2, with TRBD2 matching 11 junction bases. The receptor comes from a young man with COVID-19, enrolled during active disease. The sequence in DNA is TGTGCCAGCAGTCCCCGACTAGCGGGAAGGGTGAACACCGGGGAGCTGTTTTTT. Translated, it reads CASSPRLAGRVNTGELFF.